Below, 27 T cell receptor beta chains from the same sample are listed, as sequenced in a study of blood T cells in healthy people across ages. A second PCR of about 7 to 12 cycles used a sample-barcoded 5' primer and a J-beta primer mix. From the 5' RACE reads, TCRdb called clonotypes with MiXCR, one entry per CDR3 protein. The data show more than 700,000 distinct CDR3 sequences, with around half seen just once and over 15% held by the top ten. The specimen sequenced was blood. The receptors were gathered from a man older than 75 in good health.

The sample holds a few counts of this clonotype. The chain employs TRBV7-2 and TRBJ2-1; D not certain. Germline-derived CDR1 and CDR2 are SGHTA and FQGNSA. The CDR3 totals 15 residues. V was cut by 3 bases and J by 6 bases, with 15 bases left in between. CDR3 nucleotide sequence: TGTGCCAGCAGCTTCCAGACAATAGGCGGCAATGAGCAGTTCTTC. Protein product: CASSFQTIGGNEQFF. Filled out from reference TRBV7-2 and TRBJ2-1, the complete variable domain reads GAGVSQSPSNKVTEKGKDVELRCDPISGHTALYWYRQSLGQGLEFLIYFQGNSAPDKSGLPSDRFSAERTGGSVSTLTIQRTQQEDSAVYLCASSFQTIGGNEQFFGPGTRLTVL.

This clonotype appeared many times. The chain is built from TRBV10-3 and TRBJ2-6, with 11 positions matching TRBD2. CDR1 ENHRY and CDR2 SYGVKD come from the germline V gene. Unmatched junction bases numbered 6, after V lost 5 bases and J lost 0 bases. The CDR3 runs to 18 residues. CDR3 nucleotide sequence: TGTGCCATCAGTTCCGGGACTAGCGGTCCCTCTGGGGCCAACGTCCTGACTTTC. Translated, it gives CAISSGTSGPSGANVLTF.

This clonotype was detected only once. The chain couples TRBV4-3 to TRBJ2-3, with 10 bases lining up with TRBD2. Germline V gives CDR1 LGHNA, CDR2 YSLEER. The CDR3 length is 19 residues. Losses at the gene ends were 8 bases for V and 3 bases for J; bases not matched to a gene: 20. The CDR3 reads CASSRTTLAGDGGTDTQYF. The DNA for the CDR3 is TGCGCCAGCTCCCGGACGACCCTAGCGGGAGATGGGGGAACAGATACGCAGTATTTT.

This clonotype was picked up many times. The CDR3 coding sequence is TGTGCCAGCAGCCCCCAGGGAAAAGAAGCTTTCTTT. This translates into CASSPQGKEAFF. This chain connects TRBV16 to TRBJ1-1, with a possible D match to TRBD1 (5 bases). Trimming stripped 4 bases from V and 8 bases from J, with 11 bases between. The CDR3 has 12 amino acids. In germline, CDR1 is KGHSY, CDR2 FQNENV.

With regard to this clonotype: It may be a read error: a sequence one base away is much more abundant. The CDR3 DNA reads as TGCAGTGCTGAGGGGGGTCAGGGCTGGGTGGACACAGATACGCAGTATTTT. Amino acid sequence: CSAEGGQGWVDTDTQYF. The chain carries TRBV20-1 and TRBJ2-3; D may match TRBD1 or TRBD2 (6 bases each). Germline CDR1 reads DFQATT; CDR2 reads SNEGSKA (reference sequence). This CDR3 is 17 amino acids long. V was clipped by 5 bases and J by 2 bases, with 23 bases between them.

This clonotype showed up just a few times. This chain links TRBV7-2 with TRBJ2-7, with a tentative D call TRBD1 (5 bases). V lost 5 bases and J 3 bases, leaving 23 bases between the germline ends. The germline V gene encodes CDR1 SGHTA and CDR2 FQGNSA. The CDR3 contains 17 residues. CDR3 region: CASSRTGSPRPGYEQYF. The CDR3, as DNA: TGTGCCAGCAGCCGCACAGGCTCCCCCCGCCCCGGCTACGAGCAGTACTTC. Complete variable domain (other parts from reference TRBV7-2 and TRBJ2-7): GAGVSQSPSNKVTEKGKDVELRCDPISGHTALYWYRQSLGQGLEFLIYFQGNSAPDKSGLPSDRFSAERTGGSVSTLTIQRTQQEDSAVYLCASSRTGSPRPGYEQYFGPGTRLTVT.

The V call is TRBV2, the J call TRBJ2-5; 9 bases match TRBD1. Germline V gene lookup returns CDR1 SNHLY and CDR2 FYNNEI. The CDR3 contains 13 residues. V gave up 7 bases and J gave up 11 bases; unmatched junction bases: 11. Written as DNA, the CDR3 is TGTGCCAGCACCGGGGACAGGGTCTATGAGCAGTACTTC. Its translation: CASTGDRVYEQYF.

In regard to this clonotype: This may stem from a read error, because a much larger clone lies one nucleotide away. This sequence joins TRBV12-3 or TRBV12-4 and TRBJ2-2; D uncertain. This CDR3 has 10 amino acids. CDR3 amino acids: CTSSLGELFF. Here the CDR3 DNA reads TGTACCAGCAGTTTGGGGGAGCTGTTTTTT.

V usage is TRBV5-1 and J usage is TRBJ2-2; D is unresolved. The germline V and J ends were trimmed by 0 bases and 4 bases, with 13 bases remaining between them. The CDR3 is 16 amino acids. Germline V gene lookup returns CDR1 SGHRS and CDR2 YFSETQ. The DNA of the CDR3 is TGCGCCAGCAGCTTGGGCGCTCGCGAGCCCACCGGGGAGCTGTTTTTT. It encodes CASSLGAREPTGELFF. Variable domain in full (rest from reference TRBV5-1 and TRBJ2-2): KAGVTQTPRYLIKTRGQQVTLSCSPISGHRSVSWYQQTPGQGLQFLFEYFSETQRNKGNFPGRFSGRQFSNSRSEMNVSTLELGDSALYLCASSLGAREPTGELFFGEGSRLTVL.

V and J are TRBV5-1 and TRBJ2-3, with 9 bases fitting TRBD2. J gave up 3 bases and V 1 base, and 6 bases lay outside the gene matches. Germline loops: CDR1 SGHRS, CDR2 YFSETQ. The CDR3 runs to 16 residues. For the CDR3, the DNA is TGCGCCAGCAGCTTGTGCGGGAGGGCCTCAACAGATACGCAGTATTTT. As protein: CASSLCGRASTDTQYF.

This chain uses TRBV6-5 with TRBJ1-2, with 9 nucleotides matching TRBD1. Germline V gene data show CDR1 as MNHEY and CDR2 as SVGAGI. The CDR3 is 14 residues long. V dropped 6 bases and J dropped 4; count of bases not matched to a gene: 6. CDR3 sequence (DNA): TGTGCCAGCAGGGGGACAGGGAAGGTCTATGGCTACACCTTC. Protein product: CASRGTGKVYGYTF.

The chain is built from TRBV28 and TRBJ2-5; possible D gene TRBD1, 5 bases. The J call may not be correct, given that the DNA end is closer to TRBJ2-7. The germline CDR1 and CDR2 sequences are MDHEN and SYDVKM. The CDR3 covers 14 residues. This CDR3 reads CASKSGPRTYEQYF. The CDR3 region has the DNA TGTGCCAGCAAATCAGGGCCTCGGACCTACGAGCAGTACTTC.

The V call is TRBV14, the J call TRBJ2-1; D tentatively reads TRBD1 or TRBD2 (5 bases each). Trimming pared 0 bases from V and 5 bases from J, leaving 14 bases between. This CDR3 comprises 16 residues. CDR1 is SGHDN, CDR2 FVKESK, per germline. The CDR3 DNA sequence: TGTGCCAGCAGCCAAGATGGTACGGGACCAAACAATGAGCAGTTCTTC. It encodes CASSQDGTGPNNEQFF. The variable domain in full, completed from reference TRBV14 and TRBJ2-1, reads EAGVTQFPSHSVIEKGQTVTLRCDPISGHDNLYWYRRVMGKEIKFLLHFVKESKQDESGMPNNRFLAERTGGTYSTLKVQPAELEDSGVYFCASSQDGTGPNNEQFFGPGTRLTVL.

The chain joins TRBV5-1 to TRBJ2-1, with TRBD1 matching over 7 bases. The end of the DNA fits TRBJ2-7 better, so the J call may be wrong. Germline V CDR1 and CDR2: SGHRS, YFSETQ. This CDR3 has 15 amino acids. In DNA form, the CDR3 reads TGCGCCAGCAGCTTGGGACAGGGCCACTACAATGAGCAGTACTTC. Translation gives CASSLGQGHYNEQYF.

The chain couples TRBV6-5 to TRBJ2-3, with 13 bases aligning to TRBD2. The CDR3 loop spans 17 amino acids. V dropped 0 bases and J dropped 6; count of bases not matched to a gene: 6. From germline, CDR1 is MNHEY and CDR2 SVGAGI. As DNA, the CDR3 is TGTGCCAGCAGTTACTCGGGACTAGCGGGACTGAGGGATACGCAGTATTTT. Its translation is CASSYSGLAGLRDTQYF.

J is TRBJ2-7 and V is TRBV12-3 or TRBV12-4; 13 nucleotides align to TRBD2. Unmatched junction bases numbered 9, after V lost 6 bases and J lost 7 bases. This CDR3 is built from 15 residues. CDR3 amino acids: CASRIGTSGNNEQYF. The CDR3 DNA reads TGTGCCAGCAGGATCGGGACTAGCGGGAACAATGAGCAGTACTTC.

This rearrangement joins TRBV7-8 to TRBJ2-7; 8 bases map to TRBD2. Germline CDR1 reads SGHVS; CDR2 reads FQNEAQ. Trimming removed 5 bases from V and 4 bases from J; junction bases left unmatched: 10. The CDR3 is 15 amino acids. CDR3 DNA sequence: TGTGCCAGCAGCGCTGGTGCGGGAGGATTATACGAGCAGTACTTC. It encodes CASSAGAGGLYEQYF.

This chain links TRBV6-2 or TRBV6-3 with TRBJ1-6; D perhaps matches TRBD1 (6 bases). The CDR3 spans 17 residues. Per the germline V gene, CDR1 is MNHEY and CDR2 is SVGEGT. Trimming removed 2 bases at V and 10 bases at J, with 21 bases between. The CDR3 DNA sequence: TGTGCCAGCAGTTACAACTCTTTGACAGGAGGAAAGTCACCCCTCCACTTT. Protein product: CASSYNSLTGGKSPLHF.

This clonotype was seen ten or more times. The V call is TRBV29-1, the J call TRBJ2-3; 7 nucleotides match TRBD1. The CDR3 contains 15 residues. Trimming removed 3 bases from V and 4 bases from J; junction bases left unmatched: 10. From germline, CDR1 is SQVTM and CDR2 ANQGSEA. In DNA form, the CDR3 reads TGCAGCGTTGAGCGACAAACAGGGGACCCAGATACGCAGTATTTT. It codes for CSVERQTGDPDTQYF.

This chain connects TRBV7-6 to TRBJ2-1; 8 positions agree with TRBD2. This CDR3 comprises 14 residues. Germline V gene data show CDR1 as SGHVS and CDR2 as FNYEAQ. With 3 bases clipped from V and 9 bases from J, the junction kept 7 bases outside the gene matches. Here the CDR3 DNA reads TGTGCCAGCAGCTTTACTAGCGGAGGTAGTGAGCAGTTCTTC. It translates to CASSFTSGGSEQFF.

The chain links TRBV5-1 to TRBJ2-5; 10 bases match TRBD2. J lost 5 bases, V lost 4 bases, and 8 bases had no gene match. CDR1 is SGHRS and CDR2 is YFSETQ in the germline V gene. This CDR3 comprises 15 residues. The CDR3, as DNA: TGCGCCAGCAGCGGTACAGCGGGAGGGGCGGAGACCCAGTACTTC. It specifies CASSGTAGGAETQYF.

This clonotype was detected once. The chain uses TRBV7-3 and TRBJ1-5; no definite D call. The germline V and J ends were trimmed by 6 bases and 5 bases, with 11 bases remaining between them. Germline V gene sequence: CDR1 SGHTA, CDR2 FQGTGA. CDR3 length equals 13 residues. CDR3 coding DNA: TGTGCCAGCAGTTTTAATCTGGATCAGCCCCAGCATTTT. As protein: CASSFNLDQPQHF.

The CDR3 here is CASSPNPTGYGYTF. The CDR3 nucleotides read TGTGCCAGCAGCCCAAACCCGACGGGCTATGGCTACACCTTC. V gene TRBV6-5 combines with J gene TRBJ1-2, with no clear D. The CDR3 runs 14 residues. From germline, CDR1 is MNHEY and CDR2 SVGAGI. The V and J ends lost 6 bases and 4 bases respectively, with 15 bases between them.

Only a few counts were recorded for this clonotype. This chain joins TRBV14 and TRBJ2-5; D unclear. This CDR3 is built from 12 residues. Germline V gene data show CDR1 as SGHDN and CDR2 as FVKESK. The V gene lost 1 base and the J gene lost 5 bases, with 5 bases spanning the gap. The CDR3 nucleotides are TGTGCCAGCAGCCAAGCTTGGGAGACCCAGTACTTC. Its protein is CASSQAWETQYF.

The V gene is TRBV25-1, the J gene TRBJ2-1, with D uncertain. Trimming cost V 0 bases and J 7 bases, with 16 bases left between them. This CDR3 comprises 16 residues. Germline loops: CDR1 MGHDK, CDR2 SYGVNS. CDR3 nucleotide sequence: TGTGCCAGCAGTGAATATGGATTCGGCAGTCGGAATGAGCAGTTCTTC. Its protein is CASSEYGFGSRNEQFF. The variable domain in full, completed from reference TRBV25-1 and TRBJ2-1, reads EADIYQTPRYLVIGTGKKITLECSQTMGHDKMYWYQQDPGMELHLIHYSYGVNSTEKGDLSSESTVSRIRTEHFPLTLESARPSHTSQYLCASSEYGFGSRNEQFFGPGTRLTVL.

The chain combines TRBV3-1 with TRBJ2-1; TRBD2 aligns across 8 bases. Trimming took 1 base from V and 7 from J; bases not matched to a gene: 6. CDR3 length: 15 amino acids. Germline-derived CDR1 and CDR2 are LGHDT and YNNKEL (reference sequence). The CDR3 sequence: CASSQAASGLNEQFF. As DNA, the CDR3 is TGTGCCAGCAGCCAAGCGGCTAGCGGGTTGAATGAGCAGTTCTTC.

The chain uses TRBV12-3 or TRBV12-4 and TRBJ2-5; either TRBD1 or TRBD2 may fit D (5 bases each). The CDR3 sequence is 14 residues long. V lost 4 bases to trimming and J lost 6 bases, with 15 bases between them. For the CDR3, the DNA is TGTGCCAGCAGTTCCCCGGGGAAGGGGAAGACCCAGTACTTC. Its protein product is CASSSPGKGKTQYF.